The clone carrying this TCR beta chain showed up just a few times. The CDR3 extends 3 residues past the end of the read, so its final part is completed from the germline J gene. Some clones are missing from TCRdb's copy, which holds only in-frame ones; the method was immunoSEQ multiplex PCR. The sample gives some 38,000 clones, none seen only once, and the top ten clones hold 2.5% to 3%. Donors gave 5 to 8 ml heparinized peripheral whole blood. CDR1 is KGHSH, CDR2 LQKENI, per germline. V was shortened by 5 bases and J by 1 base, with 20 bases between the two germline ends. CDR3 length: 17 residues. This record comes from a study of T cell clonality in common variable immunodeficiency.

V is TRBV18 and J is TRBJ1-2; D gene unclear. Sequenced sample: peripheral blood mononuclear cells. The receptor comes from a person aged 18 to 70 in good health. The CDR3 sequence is CASSFPRDFRVNYGYTF. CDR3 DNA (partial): TGTGCCAGCTCATTCCCCCGCGACTTTCGAGTTAACTATGGC. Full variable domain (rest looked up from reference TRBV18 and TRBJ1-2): NAGVMQNPRHLVRRRGQEARLRCSPMKGHSHVYWYRQLPEEGLKFMVYLQKENIIDESGMPKERFSAEFPKEGPSILRIQQVVRGDSAAYFCASSFPRDFRVNYGYTFGSGTRLTVV.